A single T cell receptor beta chain is shown here with its context. Its antigen remains unidentified. Sequencing was performed with immunoSEQ multiplex PCR; in TCRdb, only in-frame clones are kept and a portion is missing. The table has 130,000 or so clones, more than 85% seen once. The sample comes from a study of T cell responses to AZD1222 COVID-19 vaccine. Study observations and caveats: Donors in the cohort were predominantly white British and more often female, and clonal diversity was possibly underestimated. Nearly half of the spike-specific TCRs reportedly recognize variant regions that carry no mutations.

V was pared by 6 bases and J by 3 bases, with 2 bases of the junction left unmatched. Germline CDR1 SGHNT, CDR2 YENEEA. This CDR3 has 13 residues. The receptor was isolated from an adult in good health. The V gene is TRBV11-3, the J gene TRBJ2-7, with 10 bases that match TRBD1. Specimen: peripheral blood, collected on day 0 of AZD1222 vaccination. The CDR3 loop reads CASSRTGGYEQYF. CDR3 nucleotides: TGTGCCAGCAGTCGGACAGGGGGCTACGAGCAGTACTTC.